This T cell receptor (beta chain) came from a study of cytomegalovirus exposure and HLA in healthy donors. Points from the study as a whole: The tendency of first-cohort TCR clusters to co-occur in the 110 or so validation repertoires emerged from a later analysis. Some public TCRs appeared in many individuals, while most sequences were rare. Cytomegalovirus-associated status was assigned to about 170 TCR beta chains.

Some clones are missing from TCRdb's copy, which holds only in-frame ones; the method was immunoSEQ multiplex PCR. The sample consists of about 360,000 clones, 86% of them appearing once. The CDR3 has 15 residues. Germline-derived CDR1 and CDR2 are SGHNT and YYREEE (reference sequence). V was pared by 4 bases and J by 5 bases, with 10 bases of the junction left unmatched. As concerns this clone: Its antigen is currently unknown.

The chain uses TRBV5-4 and TRBJ2-7; 9 bases line up with TRBD2. This TCR came from a woman aged 18-29 years in good health and CMV-seronegative. The sequencing sample was made of PBMCs. The chain's CDR3 is CASSPRRTSDDEQYF. CDR3 DNA: TGTGCCAGCAGCCCCCGCCGGACTAGCGACGACGAGCAGTACTTC.